The 10 T cell receptor beta chains below all came from one sample that was sequenced in a study of T cells in Graves' hyperthyroidism and ophthalmopathy. RNA transcripts yielded amplified TCR beta CDR3 regions. The TCR CDR3 was amplified in a first-round RT-PCR using the HTBI primer set. One entry per CDR3 protein, called by TCRdb with MiXCR from the multiplex PCR reads. The sample contains 350,000 to 400,000 distinct CDR3 sequences, over 15% of which appear only once. The sample was blood. These receptors came from a woman aged 18-29 years with Graves' hyperthyroidism.

This clonotype was seen ten or more times. The genes are TRBV6-1 and TRBJ1-1; D perhaps matches TRBD1 (6 bases). V was trimmed by 7 bases and J by 0 bases, leaving 12 bases between them. This CDR3 has 14 amino acids. Germline CDR1 is MNHNS and CDR2 is SASEGT. The CDR3 loop is CASKDSLMNTEAFF. The CDR3 DNA reads as TGTGCCAGCAAGGACAGCCTCATGAACACTGAAGCTTTCTTT.

This rearrangement joins TRBV6-2 or TRBV6-3 to TRBJ2-7, with 8 bases matching TRBD2. J was trimmed by 3 bases and V by 7 bases; bases with no gene match: 8. Germline lookup yields CDR1 MNHEY and CDR2 SVGEGT. The CDR3 length is 14 residues. The DNA of the CDR3 is TGTGCCAGCAATCCAGCGGGAGAGGTCTACGAGCAGTACTTC. Translating gives CASNPAGEVYEQYF.

The chain joins TRBV2 to TRBJ1-2, with 7 bases fitting TRBD1. The CDR3 covers 16 residues. CDR1 is SNHLY and CDR2 is FYNNEI in the germline V gene. V lost 3 bases and J lost 4; bases outside the gene matches: 11. The CDR3 DNA is TGTGCCAGCAGTGATTTGATGGGACAGTCTATCTATGGCTACACCTTC. Residues: CASSDLMGQSIYGYTF.

The sample holds many counts of this clonotype. The V gene is TRBV20-1, the J gene TRBJ1-3; no firm D call. The CDR3 is 11 residues long. Germline CDR1 reads DFQATT; CDR2 reads SNEGSKA (reference sequence). Trimming shortened V by 5 bases and J by 5 bases, and 7 bases separated the two germline ends. The CDR3 spells CSAAFRNTIYF. CDR3 nucleotides: TGCAGTGCTGCATTTAGAAACACCATATATTTT.

About this clonotype: This clone may be a read error of a much larger clone one base away. For the CDR3, the DNA is TGTGCCAGCAGCCAGGGACAGGGGGACAATCAGCCCCAGCATTTT. This codes for CASSQGQGDNQPQHF. This rearrangement joins TRBV6-1 to TRBJ1-5; TRBD1 matches at 11 bases. Germline V gives CDR1 MNHNS, CDR2 SASEGT. This CDR3 spans 15 amino acids. The trim removed 6 bases at V and 3 bases at J, leaving 4 bases unmatched.

Ten or more counts support this clonotype. V and J are TRBV20-1 and TRBJ2-5, with D perhaps assigned TRBD1 or TRBD2 (6 bases each). With 1 base removed from V and 4 bases from J, the gap between germline ends came to 13 bases. CDR1 and CDR2 (germline): DFQATT, SNEGSKA (reference sequence). This CDR3 is built from 14 residues. The CDR3 is CSARGGGRSETQYF. The CDR3 DNA follows: TGCAGTGCTAGAGGTGGGGGGCGGTCAGAGACCCAGTACTTC.

This clonotype was seen repeatedly, ten times or more. The chain uses TRBV14 and TRBJ1-1; D gene unclear. The germline gives CDR1 SGHDN, CDR2 FVKESK. V was cut by 1 base and J by 0 bases, with 6 bases left in between. The CDR3 spans 14 residues. DNA for the CDR3: TGTGCCAGCAGCCAAGTCTTCATGAACACTGAAGCTTTCTTT. As protein: CASSQVFMNTEAFF.

This clonotype was counted many times. J is TRBJ2-7 and V is TRBV15; TRBD1 matches 7 bases. The CDR3 extends over 15 amino acids. J was trimmed by 1 base and V by 2 bases; bases with no gene match: 5. The germline V gene has CDR1 LNHNV and CDR2 YYDKDF (reference sequence). CDR3 sequence reads: CATSRRTGDSYEQYF. CDR3 nucleotide sequence: TGTGCCACCAGCAGACGAACAGGGGATTCCTACGAGCAGTACTTC.

This clonotype was found many times. This chain connects TRBV20-1 to TRBJ1-5, with D maybe TRBD1 (5 bases). Germline values: CDR1 DFQATT, CDR2 SNEGSKA (reference sequence). The V end was cut by 3 bases, the J end by 2 bases, with 8 bases between. The CDR3 is made up of 13 amino acids. The CDR3 nucleotides read TGCAGTGCTAGGGGGCCGGGCAATCAGCCCCAGCATTTT. Its translation is CSARGPGNQPQHF.

The V gene is TRBV18, the J gene TRBJ2-7; D is ambiguous. Germline assignment: CDR1 KGHSH and CDR2 LQKENI. The length of the CDR3 is 12 residues. V dropped 1 base and J dropped 6 bases, with 7 bases sitting between them. CDR3 DNA sequence: TGTGCCAGCTCACCACGGTCCCCCGAGCAGTACTTC. This codes for CASSPRSPEQYF.